This T cell receptor (beta chain) was recovered during a study of T cell responses to AZD1222 COVID-19 vaccine. Study summary: Pooling of second doses given at about 4 or about 12 weeks was done. Study-level points and caveats: It was only five to seven AZD1222 recipients who were seropositive at baseline. Unmutated variant regions reportedly attract nearly half of all spike-specific TCRs. Possibly, clonal diversity was underestimated; donors were largely white British and included more females.

Here immunoSEQ multiplex PCR was the method, and the copy in TCRdb shows in-frame clones only, minus some. The sample lists about 86,000 clones, 70% to 80% occurring once. The CDR3 runs to 17 residues. Trimming cost V 4 bases and J 3 bases, with 19 bases left between them. Looked up from germline, CDR1 is SGHRS and CDR2 is YFSETQ. As concerns this clone: The target antigen is unknown.

This specimen consisted of peripheral blood, obtained on day 0 of AZD1222 vaccination. The sequence derives from an adult in good health. The chain joins TRBV5-1 to TRBJ2-2; TRBD2 is a possible D gene (6 bases). The CDR3 sequence: CASSILPDPGDTGELFF. The CDR3, as DNA: TGCGCCAGCAGCATCCTACCGGACCCGGGGGACACCGGGGAGCTGTTTTTT.